A selection of T cell receptor beta chains follows, all from one sample in a study of T-cell memory formation after mild COVID-19. TCRdb re-called the 5' RACE reads through MiXCR, storing one row per CDR3 protein. The sample lists around 300,000 distinct CDR3 sequences; around 15% were seen once. Sequenced sample: PBMCs or a T cell subset sorted from them (not recorded which). All receptors derive from a man between 18 and 29 years old who had mild COVID-19 (a few samples of this study predate the infection). Cell type and time point are not known. The CDR3 runs from the conserved cysteine through the conserved F or W. Fields, in order: V gene, J gene, D gene, CDR3 protein. A D gene is named only where the DNA matches it firmly.

v_gene: TRBV2
j_gene: TRBJ1-3
d_gene: NA
CDR3aa: CASSEPRSGNTIYF

v_gene: TRBV7-9
j_gene: TRBJ2-5
d_gene: NA
CDR3aa: CASSLLPGPGTQYF

v_gene: TRBV20-1
j_gene: TRBJ1-6
d_gene: NA
CDR3aa: CSARRDKPNPDYNSPLHF

v_gene: TRBV21-1
j_gene: TRBJ2-1
d_gene: NA
CDR3aa: CAGEWERGF

v_gene: TRBV12-3/TRBV12-4
j_gene: TRBJ2-1
d_gene: NA
CDR3aa: CASSVRDLAYNEQFF

v_gene: TRBV4-2
j_gene: TRBJ2-4
d_gene: NA
CDR3aa: CASSQGGEDIQYF

v_gene: TRBV7-2
j_gene: TRBJ2-3
d_gene: NA
CDR3aa: CASSLVARARTDTQYF

v_gene: TRBV6-6
j_gene: TRBJ1-1
d_gene: NA
CDR3aa: CASSRRGAGTEAFF

v_gene: TRBV20-1
j_gene: TRBJ1-2
d_gene: TRBD1
CDR3aa: CSARDSGTGNYGYTF

v_gene: TRBV20-1
j_gene: TRBJ1-2
d_gene: NA
CDR3aa: CSARAAQAADYGYTF